The TCR beta chain described here comes from a study of OX40 agonist ivuxolimab in advanced cancers. Study overall: Patients were treated with ivuxolimab, an agonistic anti-OX40 (CD134) antibody. The group had a mean age of 60 years, ranged from 23 to 79, and was 82.7% male. Notes on the study in general: Researchers did not establish what antigens the expanded peripheral T cells target. Circulating CD4+ and CD8+ T cells showed clonal expansion by week 6 at 0.1 to 3.0 mg/kg.

Note on this clone: The target antigen is unknown.

V trimming: 2 bases; J trimming: 6 bases; junction bases outside the gene matches: 6. The V gene's germline CDR1 is LGHNA and CDR2 YSLEER. This CDR3 is 16 amino acids long. The table came from immunoSEQ multiplex PCR; TCRdb's copy has only in-frame clones and leaves some out. The sample carries 85,000 to 95,000 clones, approximately 92% recorded once. This receptor was obtained from an adult with an advanced solid tumor such as melanoma, head and neck, liver or kidney cancer. This material consisted of CD4+ or CD8+ T cells sorted from blood, taken in a trial of the OX40 agonist ivuxolimab. The rearrangement uses TRBV4-3 and TRBJ2-1; 11 nucleotides align to TRBD2. CDR3: CASSQTAGTSGNEQFF. The CDR3 DNA reads TGCGCCAGCAGCCAAACAGCCGGGACTAGCGGCAATGAGCAGTTCTTC.